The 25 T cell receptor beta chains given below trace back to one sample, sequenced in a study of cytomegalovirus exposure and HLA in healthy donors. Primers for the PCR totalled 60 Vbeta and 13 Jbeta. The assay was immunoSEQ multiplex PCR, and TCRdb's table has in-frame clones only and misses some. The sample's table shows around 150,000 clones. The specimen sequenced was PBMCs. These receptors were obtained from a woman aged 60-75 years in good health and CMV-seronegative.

Here the CDR3 DNA reads TGTGCCAGCTCGCCCAGTGGCAATGACTACAATGAGCAGTTCTTC. It encodes CASSPSGNDYNEQFF. V gene TRBV18 combines with J gene TRBJ2-1; no clear D. The CDR3 runs to 15 residues. Germline CDR1 KGHSH, CDR2 LQKENI. The V gene lost 6 bases and the J gene lost 3 bases, with 15 bases spanning the gap.

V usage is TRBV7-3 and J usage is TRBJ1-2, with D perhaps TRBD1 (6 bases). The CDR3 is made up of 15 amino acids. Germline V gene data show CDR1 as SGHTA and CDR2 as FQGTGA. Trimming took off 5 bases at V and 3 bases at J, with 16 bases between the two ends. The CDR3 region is CASSLEGGADYGYTF. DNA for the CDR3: TGTGCCAGCAGCCTCGAGGGGGGGGCCGACTATGGCTACACCTTC.

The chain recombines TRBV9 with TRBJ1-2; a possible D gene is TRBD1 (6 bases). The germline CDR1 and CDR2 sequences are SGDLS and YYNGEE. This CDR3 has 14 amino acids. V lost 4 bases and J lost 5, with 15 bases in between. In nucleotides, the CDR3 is TGTGCCAGCAGCTACAGGGCTACGCCGTATGGCTACACCTTC. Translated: CASSYRATPYGYTF.

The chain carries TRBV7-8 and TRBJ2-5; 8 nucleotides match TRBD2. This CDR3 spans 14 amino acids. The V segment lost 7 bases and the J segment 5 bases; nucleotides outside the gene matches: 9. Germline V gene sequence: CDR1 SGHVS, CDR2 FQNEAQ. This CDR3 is CASTNGGGPETQYF. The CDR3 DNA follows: TGTGCCAGCACCAACGGGGGGGGACCTGAGACCCAGTACTTC.

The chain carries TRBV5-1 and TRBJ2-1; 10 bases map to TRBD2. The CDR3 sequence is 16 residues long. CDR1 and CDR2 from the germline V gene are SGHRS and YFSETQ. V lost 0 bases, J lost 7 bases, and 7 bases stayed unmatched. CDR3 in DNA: TGCGCCAGCAGCTTGGGGACTAGCGGACTAGGAAATGAGCAGTTCTTC. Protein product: CASSLGTSGLGNEQFF.

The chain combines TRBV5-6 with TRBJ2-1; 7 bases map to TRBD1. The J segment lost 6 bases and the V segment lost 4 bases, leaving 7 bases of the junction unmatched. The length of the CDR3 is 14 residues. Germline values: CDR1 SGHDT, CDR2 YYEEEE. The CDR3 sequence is CASSVETGINEQFF. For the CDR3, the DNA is TGTGCCAGCAGCGTGGAGACAGGGATCAATGAGCAGTTCTTC.

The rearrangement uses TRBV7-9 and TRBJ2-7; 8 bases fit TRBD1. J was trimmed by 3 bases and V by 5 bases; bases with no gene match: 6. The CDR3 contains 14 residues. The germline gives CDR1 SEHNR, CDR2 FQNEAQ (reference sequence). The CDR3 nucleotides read TGTGCCAGCAGCCCAGGACAGGGAGACTACGAGCAGTACTTC. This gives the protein CASSPGQGDYEQYF.

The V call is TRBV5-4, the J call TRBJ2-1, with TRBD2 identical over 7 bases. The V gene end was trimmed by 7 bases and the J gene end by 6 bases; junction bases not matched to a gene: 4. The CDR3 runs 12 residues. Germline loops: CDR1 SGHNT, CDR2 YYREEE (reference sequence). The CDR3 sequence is CASRGGSNEQFF. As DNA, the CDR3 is TGTGCCAGCCGCGGGGGATCCAATGAGCAGTTCTTC.

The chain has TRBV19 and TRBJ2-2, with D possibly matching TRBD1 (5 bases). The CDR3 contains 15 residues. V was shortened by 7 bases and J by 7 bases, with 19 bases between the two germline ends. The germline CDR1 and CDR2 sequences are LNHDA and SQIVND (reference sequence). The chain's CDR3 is CASNRQYRWGGELFF. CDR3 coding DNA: TGTGCCAGTAACCGACAGTATAGGTGGGGCGGGGAGCTGTTTTTT.

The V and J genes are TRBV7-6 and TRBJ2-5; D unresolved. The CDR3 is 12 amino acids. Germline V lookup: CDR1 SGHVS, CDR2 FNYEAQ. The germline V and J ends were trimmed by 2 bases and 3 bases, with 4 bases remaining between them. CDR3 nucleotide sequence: TGTGCCAGCAGCTTAACAGAAGAGACCCAGTACTTC. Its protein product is CASSLTEETQYF.

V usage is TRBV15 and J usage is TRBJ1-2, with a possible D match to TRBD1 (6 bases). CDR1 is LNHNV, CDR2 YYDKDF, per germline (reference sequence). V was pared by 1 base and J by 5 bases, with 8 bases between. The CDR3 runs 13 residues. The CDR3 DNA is TGTGCCACCAGCAGAGGTGGACAGTATGGCTACACCTTC. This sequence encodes CATSRGGQYGYTF.

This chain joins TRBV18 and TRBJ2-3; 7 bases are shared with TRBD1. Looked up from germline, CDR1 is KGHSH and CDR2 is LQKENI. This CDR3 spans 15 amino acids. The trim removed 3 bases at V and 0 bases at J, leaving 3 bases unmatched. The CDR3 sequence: CASSPTGPSTDTQYF. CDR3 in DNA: TGTGCCAGCTCACCGACAGGGCCTAGCACAGATACGCAGTATTTT.

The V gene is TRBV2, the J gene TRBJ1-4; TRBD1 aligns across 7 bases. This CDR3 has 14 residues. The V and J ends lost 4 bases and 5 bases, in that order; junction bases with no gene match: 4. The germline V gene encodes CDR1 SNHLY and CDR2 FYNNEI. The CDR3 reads CASSGTGLNEKLFF. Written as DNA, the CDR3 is TGTGCCAGCAGTGGGACAGGCCTAAATGAAAAACTGTTTTTT.

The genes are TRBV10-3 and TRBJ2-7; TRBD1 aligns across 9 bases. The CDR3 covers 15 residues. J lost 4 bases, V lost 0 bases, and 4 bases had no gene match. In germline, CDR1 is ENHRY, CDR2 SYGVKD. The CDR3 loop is CAISESNRGLYEQYF. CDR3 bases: TGTGCCATCAGTGAGTCGAACAGGGGGCTGTACGAGCAGTACTTC.

The CDR3 is CAWSATSGTDTQYF. DNA of the CDR3: TGTGCCTGGAGTGCGACTAGCGGCACAGATACGCAGTATTTT. The gene calls are TRBV30 and TRBJ2-3; 8 bases agree with TRBD2. Germline CDR1 and CDR2: GTSNPN and SVGIG (reference sequence). The CDR3 contains 14 residues. The V gene end was trimmed by 1 base and the J gene end by 1 base; junction bases not matched to a gene: 1.

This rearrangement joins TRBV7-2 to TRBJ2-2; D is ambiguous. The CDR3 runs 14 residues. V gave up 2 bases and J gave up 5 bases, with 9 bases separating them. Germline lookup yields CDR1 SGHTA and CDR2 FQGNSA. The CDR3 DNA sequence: TGTGCCAGCAGCTTACCATCAAATACCGGGGAGCTGTTTTTT. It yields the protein CASSLPSNTGELFF. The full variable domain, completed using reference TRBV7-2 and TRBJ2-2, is GAGVSQSPSNKVTEKGKDVELRCDPISGHTALYWYRQSLGQGLEFLIYFQGNSAPDKSGLPSDRFSAERTGGSVSTLTIQRTQQEDSAVYLCASSLPSNTGELFFGEGSRLTVL.

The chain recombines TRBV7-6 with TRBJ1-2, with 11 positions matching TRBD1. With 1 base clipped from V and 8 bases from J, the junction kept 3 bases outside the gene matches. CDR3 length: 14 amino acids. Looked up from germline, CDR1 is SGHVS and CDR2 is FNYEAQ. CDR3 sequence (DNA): TGTGCCAGCAGCTTAGGGGACAGGGGGGGAGGCTACACCTTC. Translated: CASSLGDRGGGYTF.

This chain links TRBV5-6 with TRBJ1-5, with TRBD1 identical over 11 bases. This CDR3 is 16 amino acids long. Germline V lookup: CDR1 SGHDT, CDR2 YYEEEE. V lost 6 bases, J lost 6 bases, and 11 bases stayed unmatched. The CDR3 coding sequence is TGTGCCAGCAACCACTTCCGGGACAGGGGGATTCAGCCCCAGCATTTT. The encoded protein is CASNHFRDRGIQPQHF.

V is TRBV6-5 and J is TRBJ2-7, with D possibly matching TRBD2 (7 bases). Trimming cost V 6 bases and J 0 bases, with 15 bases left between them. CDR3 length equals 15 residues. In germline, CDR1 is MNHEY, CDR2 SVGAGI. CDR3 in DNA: TGTGCCAGCAGACGGGGGGACACCGGCTCCTACGAGCAGTACTTC. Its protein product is CASRRGDTGSYEQYF.

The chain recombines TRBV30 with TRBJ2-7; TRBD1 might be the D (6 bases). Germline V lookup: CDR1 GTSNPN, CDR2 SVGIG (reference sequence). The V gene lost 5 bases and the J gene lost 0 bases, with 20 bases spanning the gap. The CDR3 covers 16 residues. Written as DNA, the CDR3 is TGTGCCTGGGCCAGCGGCCAGGGGCTGAGCTCCTACGAGCAGTACTTC. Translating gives CAWASGQGLSSYEQYF.

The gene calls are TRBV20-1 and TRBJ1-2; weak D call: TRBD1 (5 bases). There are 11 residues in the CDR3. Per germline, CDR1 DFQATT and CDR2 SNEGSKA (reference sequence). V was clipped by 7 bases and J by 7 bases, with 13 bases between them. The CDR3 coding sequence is TGCAGTGTCAGAGTCGGGGGTGGCTACACCTTC. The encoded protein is CSVRVGGGYTF.

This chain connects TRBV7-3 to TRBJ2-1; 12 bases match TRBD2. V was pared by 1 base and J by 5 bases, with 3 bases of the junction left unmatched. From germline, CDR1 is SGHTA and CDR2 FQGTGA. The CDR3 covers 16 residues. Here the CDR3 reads CASSLILAGGDNEQFF. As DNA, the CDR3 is TGTGCCAGCAGCTTAATCCTAGCGGGGGGGGACAATGAGCAGTTCTTC. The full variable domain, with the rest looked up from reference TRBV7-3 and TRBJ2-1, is GAGVSQTPSNKVTEKGKYVELRCDPISGHTALYWYRQSLGQGPEFLIYFQGTGAADDSGLPNDRFFAVRPEGSVSTLKIQRTERGDSAVYLCASSLILAGGDNEQFFGPGTRLTVL.

This CDR3 reads CASSVDRDRGNYGYTF. CDR3 nucleotides: TGTGCCAGCAGCGTTGACCGGGACAGGGGAAACTATGGCTACACCTTC. V and J are TRBV5-4 and TRBJ1-2; 10 positions match TRBD1. V lost 4 bases, J lost 2 bases, and 8 bases stayed unmatched. Looked up from germline, CDR1 is SGHNT and CDR2 is YYREEE (reference sequence). The CDR3 is 16 residues long.

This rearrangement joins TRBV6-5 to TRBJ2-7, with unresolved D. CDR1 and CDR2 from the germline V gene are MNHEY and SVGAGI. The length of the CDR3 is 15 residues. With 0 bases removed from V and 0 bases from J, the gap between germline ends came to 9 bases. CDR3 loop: CASSYSKPNSYEQYF. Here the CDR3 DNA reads TGTGCCAGCAGTTACTCGAAGCCGAACTCCTACGAGCAGTACTTC.

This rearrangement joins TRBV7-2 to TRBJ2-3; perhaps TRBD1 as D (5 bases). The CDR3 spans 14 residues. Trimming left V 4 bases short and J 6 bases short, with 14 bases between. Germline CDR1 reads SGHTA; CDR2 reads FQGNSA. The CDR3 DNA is TGTGCCAGCAGCTCGTGGGGCGGCGCTGATACGCAGTATTTT. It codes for CASSSWGGADTQYF.